One and the same sample provided the 29 T cell receptor beta chains below, sequenced in a study of blood T cells in healthy people across ages. Combining a sample-barcoded 5' primer with a J-beta primer mix, a second PCR ran for roughly 7 to 12 cycles. TCRdb reprocessed the 5' RACE reads via MiXCR and lists one record per CDR3 protein. The sample contains about 1.8 million distinct CDR3 sequences, around 50% of which appear only once. The sequencing input was blood. These receptors were collected from a woman in her thirties or forties in good health.

CDR3 in amino acids: CAIRETSGGAGSNEQYF. CDR3 in DNA: TGTGCCATCAGAGAGACTAGCGGGGGGGCCGGTAGTAATGAGCAGTACTTC. The chain is built from TRBV10-3 and TRBJ2-1; 14 positions match TRBD2. Gene TRBJ2-7 matches the end of the DNA better, so the J call may be wrong. The CDR3 length is 17 residues. Germline V lookup: CDR1 ENHRY, CDR2 SYGVKD.

The V gene is TRBV7-9, the J gene TRBJ2-7; unclear D gene. V lost 7 bases and J lost 0, with 19 bases in between. CDR1 is SEHNR and CDR2 is FQNEAQ in the germline V gene (reference sequence). CDR3 length: 16 residues. Written as DNA, the CDR3 is TGTGCCAGCACCCAAGCTGGCGACCGTGGCTCCTACGAGCAGTACTTC. It yields the protein CASTQAGDRGSYEQYF.

The V call is TRBV7-2, the J call TRBJ1-5; tentatively, D is TRBD1 (6 bases). Germline assignment: CDR1 SGHTA and CDR2 FQGNSA. V gave up 2 bases and J gave up 7 bases, with 18 bases separating them. CDR3 length: 16 residues. The CDR3 region is CASSLMLLAGEQPQHF. The CDR3, as DNA: TGTGCCAGCAGCTTAATGCTTTTGGCAGGGGAGCAGCCCCAGCATTTT.

This clonotype was counted between two and nine times. The CDR3 spells CASSTGTASNSPLHF. The CDR3 coding sequence is TGTGCCAGCAGCACGGGGACAGCAAGTAATTCACCCCTCCACTTT. This sequence joins TRBV11-1 and TRBJ1-6, with TRBD1 matching 7 bases. V lost 5 bases to trimming and J lost 6 bases; unmatched junction nucleotides: 7. Germline V CDR1 and CDR2: SGHAT, FQDESV (reference sequence). CDR3 length equals 15 residues.

This clonotype was counted a few times. This CDR3 reads CASSVGAGPDTQYF. As DNA, the CDR3 is TGTGCCAGCAGCGTAGGCGCTGGGCCAGATACGCAGTATTTT. The chain couples TRBV9 to TRBJ2-3, with D hard to call. CDR1 is SGDLS and CDR2 is YYNGEE in the germline V gene. CDR3 length: 14 amino acids. Trimming took off 0 bases at V and 4 bases at J, with 9 bases between the two ends.

The gene calls are TRBV14 and TRBJ2-5; 7 nucleotides agree with TRBD1. V lost 4 bases and J lost 2; bases outside the gene matches: 19. CDR1 is SGHDN and CDR2 is FVKESK in the germline V gene. The CDR3 totals 19 residues. The CDR3 bases are TGTGCCAGCAGCCCCCACGAACCGCCGCGTAAGGGGGCTCAAGAGACCCAGTACTTC. Translating it yields CASSPHEPPRKGAQETQYF.

This clonotype appeared a few times. The chain employs TRBV20-1 and TRBJ1-1; no reliable D call. Germline V gives CDR1 DFQATT, CDR2 SNEGSKA (reference sequence). Trimming left V 2 bases short and J 3 bases short, with 7 bases between. The CDR3 is 12 amino acids. The DNA for the CDR3 is TGCAGTGCTAGAAGGGATTACACTGAAGCTTTCTTT. Amino acid sequence: CSARRDYTEAFF.

The chain uses TRBV20-1 and TRBJ1-1; D not resolved. CDR3 length equals 8 residues. The V gene's germline CDR1 is DFQATT and CDR2 SNEGSKA (reference sequence). CDR3 DNA: TGCAGATATGGTGAAGCTTTCTTT. Its protein is CRYGEAFF.

The sample holds a few counts of this clonotype. This chain connects TRBV10-3 to TRBJ2-5; 7 bases map to TRBD2. Germline V gives CDR1 ENHRY, CDR2 SYGVKD. The ends lost 6 bases at V and 5 bases at J; junction bases unmatched: 12. The CDR3 runs to 15 residues. Here the CDR3 DNA reads TGTGCCATCAGGGATCCGGGGGGTTTGTGGGAGACCCAGTACTTC. Translated, it gives CAIRDPGGLWETQYF.

The chain links TRBV15 to TRBJ2-5, with 7 bases identical to TRBD2. Germline values: CDR1 LNHNV, CDR2 YYDKDF (reference sequence). Germline trimming cut 7 bases from V and 0 bases from J; bases unmatched to any gene: 11. The CDR3 consists of 16 residues. In nucleotides, the CDR3 is TGTGCCACCACCCCTCAAGGGACTATCAACCAAGAGACCCAGTACTTC. It yields the protein CATTPQGTINQETQYF.

This clonotype has only a few counts. This rearrangement joins TRBV4-3 to TRBJ1-3; D gene ambiguous. Trimming removed 0 bases at V and 4 bases at J, with 4 bases between. The CDR3 runs 13 residues. Germline assignment: CDR1 LGHNA and CDR2 YSLEER. The CDR3 here is CASSQEHGNTIYF. The DNA of the CDR3 is TGCGCCAGCAGCCAAGAGCACGGAAACACCATATATTTT.

The CDR3 DNA reads as TGCAGTGCTAGCCCCCTGCAAGACATTTGGGCCACTGAAGCTTTCTTT. It codes for CSASPLQDIWATEAFF. The chain employs TRBV20-1 and TRBJ1-1; D gene uncertain. Between the trimmed V and J ends, which lost 3 bases and 4 bases, there was a span of 21 bases. Germline values: CDR1 DFQATT, CDR2 SNEGSKA (reference sequence). The CDR3 loop spans 16 amino acids.

This sequence joins TRBV20-1 and TRBJ2-7; D is possibly TRBD1 (6 bases). CDR1 is DFQATT and CDR2 is SNEGSKA in the germline V gene (reference sequence). The CDR3 totals 14 residues. The germline V and J ends were trimmed by 2 bases and 3 bases, with 14 bases remaining between them. CDR3 DNA: TGCAGTGCTAGACCGGGGACACCACACTACGAGCAGTACTTC. Amino acids: CSARPGTPHYEQYF.

The V call is TRBV2, the J call TRBJ2-1; 8 nucleotides agree with TRBD1. Trimming cost V 5 bases and J 3 bases; bases outside gene matches: 6. This CDR3 is 15 amino acids long. Germline lookup yields CDR1 SNHLY and CDR2 FYNNEI. Written as DNA, the CDR3 is TGTGCCAGCAGTCTACAGGGGGGTGACTACAATGAGCAGTTCTTC. Translation gives CASSLQGGDYNEQFF.

In its sample, this clonotype was seen many times. J is TRBJ2-6 and V is TRBV29-1, with D maybe TRBD1 (6 bases). CDR3 length: 16 amino acids. Germline loops: CDR1 SQVTM, CDR2 ANQGSEA. Trimming left V 6 bases short and J 4 bases short, with 19 bases between. The CDR3 bases are TGCAGCGTCGATACACAGGGTGCGGAAGGGGCCAACGTCCTGACTTTC. It encodes CSVDTQGAEGANVLTF.

This chain joins TRBV4-1 and TRBJ2-3; TRBD2 matches 9 bases. J lost 3 bases, V lost 1 base, and 8 bases had no gene match. Germline lookup yields CDR1 MGHRA and CDR2 YSYEKL. This CDR3 region has 17 residues. The CDR3 nucleotides are TGCGCCAGCAGCCAAGGTGGGACTAGCCCTAGAACAGATACGCAGTATTTT. This translates into CASSQGGTSPRTDTQYF.

This clonotype was seen more than once but under ten times. This chain links TRBV28 with TRBJ2-7; D ambiguous. The V gene's germline CDR1 is MDHEN and CDR2 SYDVKM. V was pared by 5 bases and J by 3 bases, with 5 bases between. The CDR3 spans 11 residues. CDR3 coding DNA: TGTGCCAGCAGTAACGACTACGAGCAGTACTTC. Amino acids: CASSNDYEQYF. The full variable domain, completed using reference TRBV28 and TRBJ2-7, is DVKVTQSSRYLVKRTGEKVFLECVQDMDHENMFWYRQDPGLGLRLIYFSYDVKMKEKGDIPEGYSVSREKKERFSLILESASTNQTSMYLCASSNDYEQYFGPGTRLTVT.

This clonotype was seen only once. This CDR3 is CASSLRPPDRETEQYF. The CDR3 DNA is TGCGCCAGCAGCCTACGCCCTCCGGACAGGGAGACCGAGCAGTACTTC. The gene calls are TRBV5-1 and TRBJ2-7; 8 positions agree with TRBD1. Germline lookup yields CDR1 SGHRS and CDR2 YFSETQ. Trimming removed 4 bases from V and 6 bases from J; junction bases left unmatched: 15. This CDR3 region has 16 residues.

A few counts support this clonotype. This chain connects TRBV15 to TRBJ2-5; unclear D gene. Germline V gene data show CDR1 as LNHNV and CDR2 as YYDKDF (reference sequence). The CDR3 has 11 amino acids. V was trimmed by 8 bases and J by 5 bases, leaving 9 bases between them. The CDR3 sequence: CATVSRETQYF. CDR3 DNA sequence: TGTGCCACCGTCTCCCGTGAGACCCAGTACTTC.

The chain recombines TRBV2 with TRBJ1-6, with D tentatively TRBD1 (5 bases). The CDR3 has 17 residues. Trimming pared 3 bases from V and 0 bases from J, leaving 12 bases between. In germline, CDR1 is SNHLY, CDR2 FYNNEI. The DNA of the CDR3 is TGTGCCAGCAGTGATCGACAGACCAGCTCCTATAATTCACCCCTCCACTTT. This codes for CASSDRQTSSYNSPLHF. Full variable domain (remainder filled in from reference TRBV2 and TRBJ1-6): EPEVTQTPSHQVTQMGQEVILRCVPISNHLYFYWYRQILGQKVEFLVSFYNNEISEKSEIFDDQFSVERPDGSNFTLKIRSTKLEDSAMYFCASSDRQTSSYNSPLHFGNGTRLTVT.

This clonotype was observed a few times. The chain uses TRBV9 and TRBJ1-6; D may be TRBD1 (6 bases). Germline loops: CDR1 SGDLS, CDR2 YYNGEE. The CDR3 is 14 amino acids. Trimming left V 5 bases short and J 7 bases short, with 13 bases between. The CDR3 nucleotides are TGTGCCAGCAGGGGGGCAGGGATGAATTCACCCCTCCACTTT. This encodes CASRGAGMNSPLHF.

The rearrangement joins TRBV20-1 to TRBJ2-1; TRBD2 aligns across 10 bases. The J call may be mistaken, given a closer DNA end match to TRBJ2-7. Per germline, CDR1 DFQATT and CDR2 SNEGSKA (reference sequence). This CDR3 region has 14 residues. Here the CDR3 reads CSASSSGGDNEQYF. The CDR3 bases are TGCAGTGCTAGCTCTAGCGGGGGCGACAATGAGCAGTACTTC.

The chain uses TRBV6-2 or TRBV6-3 and TRBJ2-3; the D gene is possibly TRBD1 (6 bases). Germline-derived CDR1 and CDR2 are MNHEY and SVGEGT. The CDR3 is 16 residues long. With 7 bases removed from V and 2 bases from J, the gap between germline ends came to 19 bases. The CDR3 spells CASKTTGNGYTDTQYF. CDR3 sequence (DNA): TGTGCCAGCAAAACCACAGGGAACGGTTACACAGATACGCAGTATTTT.

The J gene is TRBJ2-7, the V gene TRBV9, with D uncertain. V was cut by 2 bases and J by 2 bases, with 20 bases left in between. There are 17 residues in the CDR3. Germline values: CDR1 SGDLS, CDR2 YYNGEE. The CDR3 sequence is CASSVSPSKPEAYEQYF. CDR3 DNA: TGTGCCAGCAGCGTCTCCCCATCGAAACCCGAAGCCTACGAGCAGTACTTC.

This clonotype was picked up a small number of times. V usage is TRBV7-2 and J usage is TRBJ2-7; D possibly corresponds to TRBD2 (5 bases). The germline gives CDR1 SGHTA, CDR2 FQGNSA. The length of the CDR3 is 14 residues. The V and J ends lost 5 bases and 7 bases respectively, with 18 bases between them. The CDR3: CASSPSLMGGEQYF. DNA of the CDR3: TGTGCCAGCAGCCCTAGTTTAATGGGCGGGGAGCAGTACTTC.

This clonotype has only a few counts. The gene calls are TRBV29-1 and TRBJ2-1, with a weak D call TRBD1 (7 bases). Germline V gene sequence: CDR1 SQVTM, CDR2 ANQGSEA. CDR3 length: 14 residues. V dropped 3 bases and J dropped 6 bases, with 15 bases sitting between them. This CDR3 reads CSVDRFRGANEQFF. The CDR3 nucleotides are TGCAGCGTTGATAGGTTCAGGGGGGCCAATGAGCAGTTCTTC.

V usage is TRBV20-1 and J usage is TRBJ2-5; 7 positions match TRBD2. The V and J ends lost 3 bases and 11 bases, in that order; junction bases with no gene match: 18. The CDR3 is 15 residues long. Germline V gene data show CDR1 as DFQATT and CDR2 as SNEGSKA (reference sequence). The CDR3 DNA follows: TGCAGTGCTAGTTGGCGAGCGGGGCTCTACAATGAGCAGTACTTC. It specifies CSASWRAGLYNEQYF.

This clonotype is a singleton in its sample. V gene TRBV27 combines with J gene TRBJ1-1; D gene ambiguous. The CDR3 spans 13 residues. Germline CDR1 MNHEY, CDR2 SMNVEV (reference sequence). V dropped 5 bases and J dropped 11 bases, with 18 bases sitting between them. CDR3 DNA: TGTGCCAGCAGTCCCGGCCGAGTCCGGGCGGCTTTCTTT. It codes for CASSPGRVRAAFF.

The chain employs TRBV29-1 and TRBJ1-4, with TRBD1 as a possible D gene (5 bases). The germline V gene encodes CDR1 SQVTM and CDR2 ANQGSEA. CDR3 length: 13 amino acids. V gave up 3 bases and J gave up 7 bases, with 12 bases separating them. The CDR3 DNA follows: TGCAGCGTTGATGTGGGGCGCGGTGAAAAACTGTTTTTT. Translating gives CSVDVGRGEKLFF.